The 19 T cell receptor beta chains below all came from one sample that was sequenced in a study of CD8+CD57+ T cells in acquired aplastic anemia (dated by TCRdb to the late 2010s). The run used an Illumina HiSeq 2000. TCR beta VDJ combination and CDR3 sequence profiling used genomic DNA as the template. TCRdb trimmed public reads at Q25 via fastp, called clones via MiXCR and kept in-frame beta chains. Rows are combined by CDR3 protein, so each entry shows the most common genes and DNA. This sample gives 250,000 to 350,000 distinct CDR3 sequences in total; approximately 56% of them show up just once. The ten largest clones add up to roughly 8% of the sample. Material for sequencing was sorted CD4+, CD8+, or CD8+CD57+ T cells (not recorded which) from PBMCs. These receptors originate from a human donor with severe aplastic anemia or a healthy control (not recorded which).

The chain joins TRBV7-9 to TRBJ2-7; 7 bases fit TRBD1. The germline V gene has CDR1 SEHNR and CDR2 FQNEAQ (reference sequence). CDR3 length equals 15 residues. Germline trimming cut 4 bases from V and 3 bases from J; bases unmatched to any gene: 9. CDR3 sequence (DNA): TGTGCCAGCAGCTCCGTCGGGACAGCGAACTACGAGCAGTACTTC. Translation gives CASSSVGTANYEQYF.

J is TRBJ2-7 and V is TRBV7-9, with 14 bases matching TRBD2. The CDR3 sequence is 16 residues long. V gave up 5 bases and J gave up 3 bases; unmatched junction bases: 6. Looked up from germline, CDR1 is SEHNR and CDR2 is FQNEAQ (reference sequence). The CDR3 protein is CASSQGLAGGFYEQYF. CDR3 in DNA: TGTGCCAGCAGCCAAGGACTAGCGGGAGGATTCTACGAGCAGTACTTC.

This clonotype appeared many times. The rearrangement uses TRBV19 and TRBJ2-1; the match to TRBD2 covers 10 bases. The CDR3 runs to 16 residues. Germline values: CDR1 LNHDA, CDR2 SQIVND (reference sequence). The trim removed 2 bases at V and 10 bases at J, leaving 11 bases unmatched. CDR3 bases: TGTGCCAGTAGTATAATTAGACTAGCGGGCAACGGGGAGCAGTTCTTC. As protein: CASSIIRLAGNGEQFF.

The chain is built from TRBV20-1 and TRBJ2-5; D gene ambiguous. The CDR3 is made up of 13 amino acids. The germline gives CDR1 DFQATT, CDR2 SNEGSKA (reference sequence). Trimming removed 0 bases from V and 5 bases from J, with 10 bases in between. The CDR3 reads CSARDPRAETQYF. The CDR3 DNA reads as TGCAGTGCTAGAGACCCCAGAGCGGAGACCCAGTACTTC.

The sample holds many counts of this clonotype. The DNA for the CDR3 is TGTGCCAGCAGCTTAGAGACCGGGTCCTCCTACGAGCAGTACTTC. It yields the protein CASSLETGSSYEQYF. The chain combines TRBV7-6 with TRBJ2-7; unclear D gene. The length of the CDR3 is 15 residues. The germline V gene has CDR1 SGHVS and CDR2 FNYEAQ. V was cut by 1 base and J by 0 bases, with 10 bases left in between.

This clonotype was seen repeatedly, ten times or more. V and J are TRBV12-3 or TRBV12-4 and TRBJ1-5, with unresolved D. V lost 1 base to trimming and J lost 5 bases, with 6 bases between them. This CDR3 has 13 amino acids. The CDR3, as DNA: TGTGCCAGCAGTTTAGTGGGATATCAGCCCCAGCATTTT. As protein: CASSLVGYQPQHF.

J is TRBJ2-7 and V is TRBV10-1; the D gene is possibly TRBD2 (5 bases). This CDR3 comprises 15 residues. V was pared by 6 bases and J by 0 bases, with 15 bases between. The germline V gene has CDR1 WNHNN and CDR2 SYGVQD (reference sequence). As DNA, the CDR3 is TGCGCCAGCAGGTGGACTTCTGTCCCCTCCTACGAGCAGTACTTC. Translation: CASRWTSVPSYEQYF.

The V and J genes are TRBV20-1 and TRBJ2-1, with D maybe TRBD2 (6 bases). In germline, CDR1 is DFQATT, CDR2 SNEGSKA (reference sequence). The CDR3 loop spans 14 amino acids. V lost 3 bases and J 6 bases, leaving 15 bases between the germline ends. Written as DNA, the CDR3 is TGCAGTGCTAGGCCGCCCAAGACTAGCAATGAGCAGTTCTTC. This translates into CSARPPKTSNEQFF.

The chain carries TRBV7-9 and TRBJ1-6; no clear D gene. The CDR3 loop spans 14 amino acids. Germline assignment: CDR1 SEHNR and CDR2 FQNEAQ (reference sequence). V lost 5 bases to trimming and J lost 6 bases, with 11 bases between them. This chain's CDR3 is CASSRRGFNSPLHF. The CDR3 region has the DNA TGTGCCAGCAGCCGCCGTGGATTTAATTCACCCCTCCACTTT.

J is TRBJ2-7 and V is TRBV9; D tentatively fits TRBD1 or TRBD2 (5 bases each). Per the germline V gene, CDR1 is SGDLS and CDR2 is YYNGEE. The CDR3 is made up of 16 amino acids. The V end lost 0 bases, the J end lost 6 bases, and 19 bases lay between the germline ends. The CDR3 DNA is TGTGCCAGCAGCGTAGAGTTTGGGGGAGCTCGGGGCGAGCAGTACTTC. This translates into CASSVEFGGARGEQYF.

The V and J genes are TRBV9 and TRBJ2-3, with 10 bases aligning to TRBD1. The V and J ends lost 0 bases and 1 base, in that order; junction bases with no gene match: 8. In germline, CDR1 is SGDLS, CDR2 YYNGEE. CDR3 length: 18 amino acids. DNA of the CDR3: TGTGCCAGCAGCGTAGACGGGACAGGGGTTTTTGGCACAGATACGCAGTATTTT. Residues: CASSVDGTGVFGTDTQYF.

The CDR3 here is CASSLDLGQEQYF. The CDR3 DNA is TGTGCCAGCAGCTTGGATTTGGGGCAGGAGCAGTACTTC. The chain has TRBV5-6 and TRBJ2-7, with a weak D call TRBD1 (5 bases). CDR1 is SGHDT, CDR2 YYEEEE, per germline. The V gene lost 0 bases and the J gene lost 7 bases, with 11 bases spanning the gap. The CDR3 spans 13 residues.

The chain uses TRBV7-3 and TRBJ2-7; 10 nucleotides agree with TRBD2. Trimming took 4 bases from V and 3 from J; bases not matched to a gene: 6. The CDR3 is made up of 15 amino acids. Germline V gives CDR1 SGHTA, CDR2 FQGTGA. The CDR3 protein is CASSSLAGGSYEQYF. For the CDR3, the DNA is TGTGCCAGCAGCTCTTTAGCGGGAGGCAGCTACGAGCAGTACTTC.

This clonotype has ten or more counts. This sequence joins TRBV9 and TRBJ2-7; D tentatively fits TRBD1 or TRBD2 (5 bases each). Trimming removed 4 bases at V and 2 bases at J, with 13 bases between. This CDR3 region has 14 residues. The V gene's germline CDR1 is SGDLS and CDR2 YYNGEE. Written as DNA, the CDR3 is TGTGCCAGCAGCCCATCCGGGGCACCCTACGAGCAGTACTTC. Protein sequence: CASSPSGAPYEQYF.

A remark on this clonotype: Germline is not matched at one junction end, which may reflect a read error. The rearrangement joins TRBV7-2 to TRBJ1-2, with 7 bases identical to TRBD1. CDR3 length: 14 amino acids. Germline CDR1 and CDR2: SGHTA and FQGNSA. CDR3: CASSLARQGVGYTF. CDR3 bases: TGTGCCAGTAGCTTAGCCCGACAGGGAGTCGGCTACACCTTC.

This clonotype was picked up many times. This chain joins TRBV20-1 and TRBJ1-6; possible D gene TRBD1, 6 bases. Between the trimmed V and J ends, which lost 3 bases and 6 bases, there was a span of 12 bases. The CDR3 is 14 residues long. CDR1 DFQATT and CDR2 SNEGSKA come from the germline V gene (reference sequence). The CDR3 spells CSARNRVGNSPLHF. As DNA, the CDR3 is TGCAGTGCTAGGAACAGGGTGGGTAATTCACCCCTCCACTTT.

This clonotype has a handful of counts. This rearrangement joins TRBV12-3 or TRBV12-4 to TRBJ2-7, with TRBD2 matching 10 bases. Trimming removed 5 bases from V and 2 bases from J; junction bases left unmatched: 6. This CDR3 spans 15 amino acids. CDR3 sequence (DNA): TGTGCCAGCAGTGTCCAACTAGCGGGACCCTACGAGCAGTACTTC. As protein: CASSVQLAGPYEQYF.

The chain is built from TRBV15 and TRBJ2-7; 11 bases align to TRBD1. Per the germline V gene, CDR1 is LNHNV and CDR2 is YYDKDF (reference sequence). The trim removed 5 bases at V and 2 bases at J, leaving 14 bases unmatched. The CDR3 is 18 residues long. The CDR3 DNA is TGTGCCACCAGCGGAGTCTCCTACTGGGACAGGGGGACCTACGAGCAGTACTTC. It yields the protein CATSGVSYWDRGTYEQYF.

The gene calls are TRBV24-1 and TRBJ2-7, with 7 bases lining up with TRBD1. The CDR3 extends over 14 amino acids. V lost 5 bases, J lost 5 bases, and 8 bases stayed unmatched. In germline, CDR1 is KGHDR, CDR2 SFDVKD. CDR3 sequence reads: CATSGTGDPDEQYF. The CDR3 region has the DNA TGTGCCACCAGTGGCACAGGGGACCCGGACGAGCAGTACTTC.